This T cell receptor beta chain was profiled in a study of T-cell memory formation after mild COVID-19. Study-level information: Across donors, TCR clusters were largely donor specific.

Study results and caveats: Clones that shrank (day 15 to 85) were balanced CD4/CD8, whereas later expanders leaned CD4+. The SARS-CoV-2 specificity of second-wave clones reaching peak at day 37 remained unverified. The finding that pre-infection memory included some responding clones suggested that cross-reactive memory joined.

Concerning this clonotype itself: Its antigen is not known.

A single record per CDR3 protein comes from TCRdb applying MiXCR to the 5' RACE reads. Of about 110,000 distinct CDR3 sequences listed, approximately 15% were seen once; the top ten hold roughly 31%. This receptor was identified in an adult woman who had mild COVID-19 (a few samples of this study predate the infection). Cell type and time point are not known. Sample: PBMCs or a T cell subset sorted from them (not recorded which).

The CDR3 DNA is TGTGCCAGCAGCCTCGGGGTCTTTGACAATCAGCCCCAGCATTTT. Encoded protein: CASSLGVFDNQPQHF. The J gene is TRBJ1-5, the V gene TRBV7-9; D is ambiguous. Germline V lookup: CDR1 SEHNR, CDR2 FQNEAQ (reference sequence). Trimming cost V 5 bases and J 3 bases, with 14 bases left between them. This CDR3 comprises 15 residues.